A selection of T cell receptor beta chains follows, all from one sample in a study of T cells after yellow fever vaccination. TCRdb reprocessed the 5' RACE reads via MiXCR and lists one record per CDR3 protein. The sample includes roughly 120,000 distinct CDR3 sequences, about 7.2% of them seen just once. The specimen comprised CD4+ T cells sorted from PBMCs, sampled about 49 days after the first yellow fever vaccination. The receptors shown here come from a man between 18 and 29 years old who received the YFV17D yellow fever vaccine. The CDR3 runs from the conserved cysteine through the conserved F or W. Fields, in order: D gene, V gene, clone size, J gene, CDR3 protein, CDR3 DNA. D genes are given only for firm matches. Expanded clones get a size class; other rows say once, few or many, or leave the size out.

TRBD2	TRBV18	many	TRBJ2-3	CASSSQRGSTDTQYF	TGTGCCAGCTCATCGCAGCGGGGCAGCACAGATACGCAGTATTTT
TRBD2	TRBV4-2	NA	TRBJ2-1	CASSQKGTSSTNEQFF	TGTGCCAGCAGCCAAAAGGGGACTAGTTCCACCAATGAGCAGTTCTTC
TRBD1	TRBV6-1	many	TRBJ2-7	CASSVLDRGYEQYF	TGTGCCAGCAGTGTTTTGGACAGGGGTTACGAGCAGTACTTC
NA	TRBV29-1	NA	TRBJ1-1	CSVVGTLDTEAFF	TGCAGCGTTGTAGGGACATTAGACACTGAAGCTTTCTTT
NA	TRBV6-6	few	TRBJ1-4	CASTREINEKLFF	TGTGCCAGCACCAGGGAGATAAATGAAAAACTGTTTTTT
NA	TRBV7-9	many	TRBJ2-7	CASSSTPGGPHSYEQYF	TGTGCCAGCAGCTCGACCCCCGGTGGGCCCCACTCCTACGAGCAGTACTTC
TRBD1	TRBV10-3	NA	TRBJ1-6	CAISVTGGASTNSPLHF	TGTGCCATCAGTGTCACAGGGGGCGCATCTACTAATTCACCCCTCCACTTT
TRBD1	TRBV5-1	many	TRBJ1-1	CASSRGQPNTEAFF	TGCGCCAGCAGCCGGGGACAGCCGAACACTGAAGCTTTCTTT
TRBD1	TRBV7-2	NA	TRBJ1-6	CASRPTGVESPLHF	TGTGCCAGCAGACCTACAGGGGTCGAATCACCCCTCCACTTT
NA	TRBV10-3	many	TRBJ2-1	CAIRSGVGGTNNEQFF	TGTGCCATCAGGAGTGGGGTTGGGGGTACCAACAATGAGCAGTTCTTC
NA	TRBV11-2	many	TRBJ2-3	CASSLALGSDTQYF	TGTGCCAGCAGCTTAGCTCTGGGTTCAGATACGCAGTATTTT
NA	TRBV21-1	NA	TRBJ2-1	CASSKKGPREGNEQFF	TGTGCCAGCAGCAAAAAGGGGCCCCGGGAGGGCAATGAGCAGTTCTTC
NA	TRBV14	many	TRBJ2-7	CASSQDRRGIYEQYF	TGTGCCAGCAGCCAAGATCGCAGGGGTATCTACGAGCAGTACTTC
TRBD2	TRBV7-6	many	TRBJ2-2	CASSPRLAGVVDTGELFF	TGTGCCAGCAGCCCTCGACTAGCGGGGGTGGTCGACACCGGGGAGCTGTTTTTT
TRBD2	TRBV20-1	few	TRBJ2-5	CCATRTSGGALLETQYF	TGCTGTGCTACTCGGACTAGCGGGGGGGCTTTACTAGAGACCCAGTACTTC
NA	TRBV5-1	many	TRBJ2-7	CASSLDSDSYEQYF	TGCGCCAGCAGCTTGGACAGCGATTCCTACGAGCAGTACTTC
TRBD2	TRBV7-2	many	TRBJ2-3	CASSLRGLPTDTQYF	TGTGCCAGCAGCTTAAGGGGACTACCGACGGATACGCAGTATTTT
NA	TRBV6-2/TRBV6-3	many	TRBJ1-1	CASSYGSNTEAFF	TGTGCCAGCAGTTATGGTAGTAACACTGAAGCTTTCTTT
NA	TRBV12-3/TRBV12-4	many	TRBJ1-1	CASRRTVNTEAFF	TGTGCCAGCAGGAGGACAGTGAACACTGAAGCTTTCTTT
NA	TRBV7-9	many	TRBJ1-5	CASSWGGFNQPQHF	TGTGCCAGCAGCTGGGGGGGATTCAATCAGCCCCAGCATTTT
NA	TRBV6-5	many	TRBJ2-7	CASSYDTVRQKQYF	TGTGCCAGCAGTTACGACACAGTACGCCAGAAGCAGTACTTC
NA	TRBV12-3/TRBV12-4	many	TRBJ2-5	CASVSYNQETQYF	TGTGCCAGCGTCTCCTATAACCAAGAGACCCAGTACTTC
NA	TRBV6-1	NA	TRBJ2-3	CASSDTGSLRNTQYF	TGTGCCAGCAGTGATACCGGCAGCTTGAGGAATACGCAGTATTTT
NA	TRBV12-3/TRBV12-4	NA	TRBJ2-3	CASRAGVSSSTDTQYF	TGTGCCAGCAGGGCAGGCGTTTCATCTAGCACAGATACGCAGTATTTT
NA	TRBV27	many	TRBJ2-7	CASSPGTLPLGPSYEQYF	TGTGCCAGCAGTCCCGGGACACTCCCATTAGGTCCTTCCTACGAGCAGTACTTC
NA	TRBV7-2	many	TRBJ2-1	CASSLESGNYEQFF	TGTGCCAGCAGCTTAGAATCGGGGAACTATGAGCAGTTCTTC
NA	TRBV7-9	many	TRBJ1-1	CASSFTAYEAFF	TGTGCCAGCAGCTTCACAGCCTATGAAGCTTTCTTT
TRBD1	TRBV5-6	NA	TRBJ2-5	CASSSTPPRDRDRETQYF	TGTGCCAGCAGCTCAACCCCACCTCGGGACAGGGACCGGGAGACCCAGTACTTC
TRBD1	TRBV24-1	many	TRBJ2-5	CATSDGQGPTETQYF	TGTGCCACCAGTGATGGACAGGGCCCTACAGAGACCCAGTACTTC
TRBD1	TRBV7-3	many	TRBJ2-1	CASSRTGDNEQFF	TGTGCCAGCAGCCGGACAGGGGACAATGAGCAGTTCTTC
NA	TRBV7-3	NA	TRBJ2-3	CASSLGGLVADTQYF	TGTGCCAGCAGCTTAGGCGGGCTGGTGGCAGATACGCAGTATTTT
TRBD2	TRBV11-2	NA	TRBJ2-1	CASSWPPGLAGGSSYNEQFF	TGTGCCAGCAGCTGGCCACCGGGACTAGCGGGGGGGAGCTCCTACAATGAGCAGTTCTTC
NA	TRBV30	many	TRBJ2-2	CAWDLALGGNTGELFF	TGTGCCTGGGATCTTGCGCTAGGGGGGAACACCGGGGAGCTGTTTTTT
NA	TRBV7-2	many	TRBJ1-1	CASSLAVVTEAFF	TGTGCCAGCAGCTTAGCGGTTGTCACTGAAGCTTTCTTT
TRBD1	TRBV12-3/TRBV12-4	many	TRBJ1-2	CASTRQGDVYGYTF	TGTGCCAGCACCCGACAGGGGGATGTCTATGGCTACACCTTC
NA	TRBV27	few	TRBJ1-2	CASSSLQGYYGYTF	TGTGCCAGCAGTTCACTTCAGGGCTACTATGGCTACACCTTC
NA	TRBV5-1	many	TRBJ1-5	CASSLVPDNQPQHF	TGCGCCAGCAGCTTGGTGCCAGACAATCAGCCCCAGCATTTT
TRBD2	TRBV11-2	many	TRBJ2-1	CASSLVYSGGRVNEQFF	TGTGCCAGCAGCTTAGTCTATAGCGGGGGTCGGGTCAATGAGCAGTTCTTC
NA	TRBV7-2	many	TRBJ2-2	CASRERGTGELFF	TGTGCCAGCAGGGAGAGGGGCACCGGGGAGCTGTTTTTT
TRBD1	TRBV12-3/TRBV12-4	many	TRBJ1-5	CASSGTASNQPQHF	TGTGCCAGCAGTGGGACAGCTAGCAATCAGCCCCAGCATTTT
NA	TRBV20-1	many	TRBJ1-5	CSARDGGRNQPQHF	TGCAGTGCTAGAGATGGAGGTAGGAACCAGCCCCAGCATTTT